One sample yielded the 7 T cell receptor beta chains listed below, sequenced in a study of OX40 agonist ivuxolimab in advanced cancers. The assay was immunoSEQ multiplex PCR, and TCRdb's table has in-frame clones only and misses some. The repertoire holds tens of thousands of clones, around 90% seen once, with approximately 2% in the top ten. This sample comprised CD4+ or CD8+ T cells sorted from blood, obtained in a trial of the OX40 agonist ivuxolimab. These receptors were collected from an adult with an advanced solid tumor such as melanoma, head and neck, liver or kidney cancer.

J is TRBJ1-5 and V is TRBV18; possibly TRBD1 for D (6 bases). This CDR3 is built from 15 residues. The V and J ends lost 4 bases and 4 bases respectively, with 14 bases between them. CDR1 is KGHSH, CDR2 LQKENI, per germline. In DNA, the CDR3 is TGTGCCAGCTCACTACGTCAGGACAGTAATCAGCCCCAGCATTTT. Encoded protein: CASSLRQDSNQPQHF.

The chain uses TRBV18 and TRBJ1-1; D call uncertain. This CDR3 is 16 amino acids long. In germline, CDR1 is KGHSH, CDR2 LQKENI. The V gene lost 0 bases and the J gene lost 2 bases, with 13 bases spanning the gap. CDR3 nucleotide sequence: TGTGCCAGCTCACCACCCTTACGAGGGATAAACACTGAAGCTTTCTTT. This sequence encodes CASSPPLRGINTEAFF.

In DNA, the CDR3 is TGTGCCAGCAGCCCCCAGGGGGCTGGGTACGAGCAGTACTTC. Protein: CASSPQGAGYEQYF. The chain uses TRBV7-8 and TRBJ2-7, with 8 bases fitting TRBD1. There are 14 residues in the CDR3. CDR1 is SGHVS and CDR2 is FQNEAQ in the germline V gene. V lost 5 bases to trimming and J lost 4 bases; unmatched junction nucleotides: 7.

The chain has TRBV5-1 and TRBJ2-7; D not certain. V lost 7 bases and J 5 bases, leaving 4 bases between the germline ends. Germline lookup yields CDR1 SGHRS and CDR2 YFSETQ. This CDR3 has 9 residues. Here the CDR3 reads CASGDEQYF. The DNA for the CDR3 is TGCGCCAGCGGGGACGAGCAGTACTTC.

By sample share, this clone is medium-sized. CDR3 loop: CAISESGGKETQYF. For the CDR3, the DNA is TGTGCCATCAGTGAATCTGGGGGAAAAGAGACCCAGTACTTC. J is TRBJ2-5 and V is TRBV10-3; possibly TRBD1 or TRBD2 for D (5 bases each). Trimming shortened V by 3 bases and J by 3 bases, and 11 bases separated the two germline ends. This CDR3 region has 14 residues. Germline lookup yields CDR1 ENHRY and CDR2 SYGVKD.

In its sample, this clone was seen once. The CDR3 DNA reads as TGTGCCAGCAGCTTGGTCTCGAACACTGAAGCTTTCTTT. This codes for CASSLVSNTEAFF. The chain joins TRBV5-6 to TRBJ1-1, with D unresolved. Trimming removed 0 bases at V and 1 base at J, with 4 bases between. CDR1 SGHDT and CDR2 YYEEEE come from the germline V gene. This CDR3 is built from 13 residues.

The chain links TRBV12-5 to TRBJ1-1; D might be TRBD1 (6 bases). V lost 5 bases to trimming and J lost 6 bases, with 16 bases between them. Germline lookup yields CDR1 LGHNT and CDR2 FRNRAP. The CDR3 length is 14 residues. CDR3 sequence (DNA): TGTGCTAGTGGTGCCTTCGTGGGGGGCTCTGAAGCTTTCTTT. It translates to CASGAFVGGSEAFF.